The 27 T cell receptor beta chains given below trace back to one sample, sequenced in a study of T cells in localized non-small cell lung cancer. TCRdb's copy holds only in-frame clones and misses some; the assay was immunoSEQ multiplex PCR. The data show around 25,000 clones, with more than 90% seen just once and over 12% held by the top ten. Specimen: peripheral blood, collected before any cancer treatment. The receptors were sampled from a man aged 40-75 years with stage III squamous cell lung carcinoma.

The genes are TRBV13 and TRBJ1-2; 9 bases fit TRBD1. Germline assignment: CDR1 PRHDT and CDR2 FYEKMQ (reference sequence). V lost 5 bases, J lost 4 bases, and 8 bases stayed unmatched. The CDR3 has 15 residues. This chain's CDR3 is CASSERDRALYGYTF. In nucleotides, the CDR3 is TGTGCCAGCAGCGAGCGGGACAGGGCCCTCTATGGCTACACCTTC. The full variable domain, with the rest looked up from reference TRBV13 and TRBJ1-2, is AAGVIQSPRHLIKEKRETATLKCYPIPRHDTVYWYQQGPGQDPQFLISFYEKMQSDKGSIPDRFSAQQFSDYHSELNMSSLELGDSALYFCASSERDRALYGYTFGSGTRLTVV.

The rearrangement joins TRBV5-1 to TRBJ2-2, with 15 nucleotides matching TRBD2. With V trimmed by 4 bases and J by 6 bases, 7 bases remained unmatched. The CDR3 runs to 17 residues. Germline lookup yields CDR1 SGHRS and CDR2 YFSETQ. The CDR3 loop reads CASSQGTSGRRAGELFF. The CDR3 coding sequence is TGCGCCAGCAGCCAAGGGACTAGCGGGAGGAGGGCCGGGGAGCTGTTTTTT. The full variable domain, rest sourced from reference TRBV5-1 and TRBJ2-2, is KAGVTQTPRYLIKTRGQQVTLSCSPISGHRSVSWYQQTPGQGLQFLFEYFSETQRNKGNFPGRFSGRQFSNSRSEMNVSTLELGDSALYLCASSQGTSGRRAGELFFGEGSRLTVL.

The rearrangement links TRBV5-6 to TRBJ1-5; the match to TRBD1 covers 9 bases. The ends lost 1 base at V and 2 bases at J; junction bases unmatched: 7. Per the germline V gene, CDR1 is SGHDT and CDR2 is YYEEEE. The CDR3 spans 17 residues. CDR3 nucleotide sequence: TGTGCCAGCAGCTTGACAAGGACAGGGGTTCGCAATCAGCCCCAGCATTTT. Translating gives CASSLTRTGVRNQPQHF.

This sequence joins TRBV7-2 and TRBJ1-5; D uncertain. This CDR3 spans 13 amino acids. Germline V lookup: CDR1 SGHTA, CDR2 FQGNSA. V was trimmed by 8 bases and J by 3 bases, leaving 11 bases between them. Written as DNA, the CDR3 is TGTGCCAGCTGCCTAGAGCACAATCAGCCCCAGCATTTT. This sequence encodes CASCLEHNQPQHF.

The V call is TRBV25-1, the J call TRBJ1-1; D may be TRBD1 (5 bases). The CDR3 is made up of 14 amino acids. Germline V lookup: CDR1 MGHDK, CDR2 SYGVNS. Deletions cut 6 bases from V and 4 bases from J, with 15 bases between. The CDR3 loop is CASRRGGGATEAFF. The CDR3 DNA reads as TGTGCCAGCAGAAGAGGAGGAGGGGCCACTGAAGCTTTCTTT. The whole variable domain, remainder taken from reference TRBV25-1 and TRBJ1-1, is EADIYQTPRYLVIGTGKKITLECSQTMGHDKMYWYQQDPGMELHLIHYSYGVNSTEKGDLSSESTVSRIRTEHFPLTLESARPSHTSQYLCASRRGGGATEAFFGQGTRLTVV.

The chain is built from TRBV11-2 and TRBJ2-3, with D unclear. V was trimmed by 2 bases and J by 2 bases, leaving 8 bases between them. The V gene's germline CDR1 is SGHAT and CDR2 FQNNGV. This CDR3 spans 14 amino acids. DNA of the CDR3: TGTGCCAGCAGCTTATCCCAGACCACAGATACGCAGTATTTT. Translating gives CASSLSQTTDTQYF.

The rearrangement links TRBV18 to TRBJ1-5; D gene unclear. This CDR3 has 13 amino acids. Germline loops: CDR1 KGHSH, CDR2 LQKENI. Trimming removed 7 bases at V and 3 bases at J, with 10 bases between. The CDR3 bases are TGTGCCAGCTTTGTTGGGGTCAATCAGCCCCAGCATTTT. Its protein is CASFVGVNQPQHF.

V and J are TRBV9 and TRBJ2-1; TRBD2 matches at 14 bases. With 4 bases clipped from V and 7 bases from J, the junction kept 4 bases outside the gene matches. There are 15 residues in the CDR3. CDR1 SGDLS and CDR2 YYNGEE come from the germline V gene. The CDR3 loop reads CASSPTSGGGNEQFF. The CDR3 DNA reads TGTGCCAGCAGCCCGACTAGCGGGGGGGGGAATGAGCAGTTCTTC.

This CDR3 is CASTGQEASNEQFF. CDR3 sequence (DNA): TGTGCCAGCACCGGACAGGAGGCAAGCAATGAGCAGTTCTTC. This chain links TRBV2 with TRBJ2-1; 7 nucleotides align to TRBD1. V trimming: 7 bases; J trimming: 6 bases; junction bases outside the gene matches: 9. The CDR3 extends over 14 amino acids. Per germline, CDR1 SNHLY and CDR2 FYNNEI.

The chain combines TRBV19 with TRBJ1-5; 9 bases are a match to TRBD1. Germline V gene data show CDR1 as LNHDA and CDR2 as SQIVND (reference sequence). The ends lost 2 bases at V and 7 bases at J; junction bases unmatched: 6. The CDR3 loop spans 15 amino acids. Here the CDR3 DNA reads TGTGCCAGTAGTATAATACAGGGGGCGGGGCAGCCCCAGCATTTT. The encoded protein is CASSIIQGAGQPQHF.

This chain connects TRBV5-1 to TRBJ2-1; TRBD1 matches 8 bases. This CDR3 is built from 17 residues. Looked up from germline, CDR1 is SGHRS and CDR2 is YFSETQ. V was pared by 4 bases and J by 0 bases, with 9 bases of the junction left unmatched. The chain's CDR3 is CASSGDRIKSSYNEQFF. In DNA form, the CDR3 reads TGCGCCAGCAGCGGGGACAGGATCAAGAGCTCCTACAATGAGCAGTTCTTC.

This clone was observed a handful of times. V and J are TRBV7-9 and TRBJ1-5; possibly TRBD1 for D (6 bases). Trimming took 7 bases from V and 7 from J, leaving 14 bases between them. Germline V gives CDR1 SEHNR, CDR2 FQNEAQ (reference sequence). The CDR3 runs 13 residues. CDR3 sequence reads: CASTPGGPQPQHF. CDR3 bases: TGTGCCAGCACCCCGGGGGGCCCACAGCCCCAGCATTTT.

J is TRBJ2-7 and V is TRBV10-3, with 10 bases matching TRBD1. Germline lookup yields CDR1 ENHRY and CDR2 SYGVKD. The CDR3 covers 14 residues. The V gene end was trimmed by 6 bases and the J gene end by 4 bases; junction bases not matched to a gene: 6. This chain's CDR3 is CAISQGGQGYEQYF. In DNA, the CDR3 is TGTGCCATCAGCCAGGGGGGACAGGGGTACGAGCAGTACTTC.

The chain recombines TRBV5-1 with TRBJ1-4, with D perhaps matching TRBD1 (5 bases). This CDR3 has 14 amino acids. V gave up 1 base and J gave up 2 bases, with 6 bases separating them. Germline V gene data show CDR1 as SGHRS and CDR2 as YFSETQ. CDR3 sequence: CASSLSGTNEKLFF. The CDR3 bases are TGCGCCAGCAGCTTGTCAGGGACTAATGAAAAACTGTTTTTT.

This chain joins TRBV10-1 and TRBJ2-1; the match to TRBD1 covers 7 bases. The length of the CDR3 is 15 residues. Trimming cost V 3 bases and J 1 base; bases outside gene matches: 3. CDR1 WNHNN and CDR2 SYGVQD come from the germline V gene (reference sequence). The CDR3 loop is CASSDRGQSYNEQFF. CDR3 in DNA: TGCGCCAGCAGTGATAGGGGGCAGTCCTACAATGAGCAGTTCTTC.

The gene calls are TRBV5-5 and TRBJ1-6; 8 nucleotides align to TRBD1. The junction had 10 bases not matched to a gene; V was cut back by 4 bases and J by 10 bases. In germline, CDR1 is SGHKS, CDR2 YYEKEE (reference sequence). CDR3 size: 15 residues. The CDR3 protein is CASSLQDRVKSPLHF. The CDR3 DNA is TGTGCCAGCAGCCTCCAGGACAGGGTTAAATCACCCCTCCACTTT.

The V gene is TRBV5-4, the J gene TRBJ2-2; 12 bases align to TRBD2. This CDR3 is built from 16 residues. Germline trimming cut 4 bases from V and 5 bases from J; bases unmatched to any gene: 6. CDR1 SGHNT and CDR2 YYREEE come from the germline V gene (reference sequence). This CDR3 reads CASSTSGRMGTGELFF. The CDR3 DNA is TGTGCCAGCAGCACTAGCGGGAGGATGGGAACCGGGGAGCTGTTTTTT.

This chain uses TRBV29-1 with TRBJ1-2, with D possibly being TRBD1 (6 bases). Germline CDR1 and CDR2: SQVTM and ANQGSEA. The germline V and J ends were trimmed by 5 bases and 8 bases, with 15 bases remaining between them. There are 12 residues in the CDR3. The CDR3 bases are TGCAGCGTTAGAGCAGGGGTAGAGGGCTACACCTTC. Protein sequence: CSVRAGVEGYTF. Combining the CDR3 with reference TRBV29-1 and TRBJ1-2 gives the whole variable domain SAVISQKPSRDICQRGTSLTIQCQVDSQVTMMFWYRQQPGQSLTLIATANQGSEATYESGFVIDKFPISRPNLTFSTLTVSNMSPEDSSIYLCSVRAGVEGYTFGSGTRLTVV.

This rearrangement joins TRBV2 to TRBJ1-1; D is unclear. The germline V gene has CDR1 SNHLY and CDR2 FYNNEI. Trimming pared 4 bases from V and 0 bases from J, leaving 6 bases between. This CDR3 has 13 residues. For the CDR3, the DNA is TGTGCCAGCAGTGTAATAATGAACACTGAAGCTTTCTTT. It encodes CASSVIMNTEAFF.

The chain employs TRBV18 and TRBJ2-1; weak D call: TRBD1 (6 bases). V lost 6 bases and J lost 6, with 12 bases in between. The CDR3 is made up of 13 amino acids. Germline CDR1 reads KGHSH; CDR2 reads LQKENI. Written as DNA, the CDR3 is TGTGCCAGCTCTTCACAGGGTGTCAATGAGCAGTTCTTC. Encoded protein: CASSSQGVNEQFF.

This clone was counted between two and nine times. The rearrangement joins TRBV4-1 to TRBJ2-7; D remains ambiguous. V was cut by 6 bases and J by 3 bases, with 15 bases left in between. Germline-derived CDR1 and CDR2 are MGHRA and YSYEKL. This CDR3 contains 14 residues. The CDR3 nucleotides are TGCGCCAGCAGTCCTACATCAGGATTCTACGAGCAGTACTTC. This codes for CASSPTSGFYEQYF.

This chain connects TRBV19 to TRBJ1-2; no reliable D call. The CDR3 length is 13 residues. V was clipped by 6 bases and J by 5 bases, with 13 bases between them. Germline V lookup: CDR1 LNHDA, CDR2 SQIVND (reference sequence). CDR3 in amino acids: CASSPDGSYGYTF. The CDR3 coding sequence is TGTGCCAGTAGCCCGGACGGATCGTATGGCTACACCTTC.

V gene TRBV9 combines with J gene TRBJ2-3, with 8 bases fitting TRBD2. This CDR3 is 14 amino acids long. The V and J ends lost 4 bases and 4 bases, in that order; junction bases with no gene match: 5. Germline V gene data show CDR1 as SGDLS and CDR2 as YYNGEE. CDR3 region: CASSPGGGPDTQYF. The CDR3, as DNA: TGTGCCAGCAGCCCGGGCGGGGGGCCAGATACGCAGTATTTT.

The CDR3 DNA reads TGTGCCAGCAGCCCAAGGGCAACTAATGAAAAACTGTTTTTT. It encodes CASSPRATNEKLFF. This chain uses TRBV7-2 with TRBJ1-4; no reliable D call. The CDR3 runs to 14 residues. The V end lost 5 bases, the J end lost 0 bases, and 7 bases lay between the germline ends. CDR1 SGHTA and CDR2 FQGNSA come from the germline V gene.

The chain has TRBV29-1 and TRBJ1-1; TRBD1 is a possible D gene (5 bases). This CDR3 is built from 15 residues. Germline V gene lookup returns CDR1 SQVTM and CDR2 ANQGSEA. DNA of the CDR3: TGCAGTGCAGCCCCCGGGGGGAGAGGCAACACTGAAGCTTTCTTT. This encodes CSAAPGGRGNTEAFF.

The chain's CDR3 is CASSYREETQYF. In DNA, the CDR3 is TGTGCCAGCAGCTACAGGGAGGAGACCCAGTACTTC. The chain couples TRBV7-2 to TRBJ2-5; a possible D gene is TRBD1 (6 bases). CDR3 size: 12 residues. In germline, CDR1 is SGHTA, CDR2 FQGNSA. Trimming pared 4 bases from V and 5 bases from J, leaving 8 bases between.

The chain has TRBV9 and TRBJ2-5; D call uncertain. Germline V gives CDR1 SGDLS, CDR2 YYNGEE. V shed 3 bases and J shed 0 bases, with 0 bases lying between them. This CDR3 region has 11 residues. The CDR3 nucleotides read TGTGCCAGCAGCGACCAAGAGACCCAGTACTTC. Protein: CASSDQETQYF.